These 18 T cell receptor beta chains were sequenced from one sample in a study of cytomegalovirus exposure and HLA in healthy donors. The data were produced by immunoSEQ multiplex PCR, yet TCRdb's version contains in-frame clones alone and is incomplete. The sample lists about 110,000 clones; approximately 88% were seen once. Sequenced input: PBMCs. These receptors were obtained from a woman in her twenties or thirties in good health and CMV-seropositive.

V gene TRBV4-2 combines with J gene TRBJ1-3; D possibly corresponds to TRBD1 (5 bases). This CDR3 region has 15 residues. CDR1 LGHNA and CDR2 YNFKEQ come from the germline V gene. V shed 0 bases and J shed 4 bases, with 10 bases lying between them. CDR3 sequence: CASSQERRGGNTIYF. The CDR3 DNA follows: TGTGCCAGCAGCCAAGAAAGAAGGGGCGGAAACACCATATATTTT.

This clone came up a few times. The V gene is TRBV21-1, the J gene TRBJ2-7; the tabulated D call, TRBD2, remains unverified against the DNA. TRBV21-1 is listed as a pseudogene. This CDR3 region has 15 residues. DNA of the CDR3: TGTGCCAGCAGCTTGGGAGGGGAATGCCTCTACGAGCAGTACTTC. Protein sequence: CASSLGGECLYEQYF.

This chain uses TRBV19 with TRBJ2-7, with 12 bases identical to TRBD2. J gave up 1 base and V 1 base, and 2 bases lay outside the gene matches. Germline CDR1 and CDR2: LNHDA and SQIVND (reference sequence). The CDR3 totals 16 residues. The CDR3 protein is CASSIAGTSGSYEQYF. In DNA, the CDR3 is TGTGCCAGTAGTATAGCCGGGACTAGCGGGTCCTACGAGCAGTACTTC. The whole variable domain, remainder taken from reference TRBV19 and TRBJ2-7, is DGGITQSPKYLFRKEGQNVTLSCEQNLNHDAMYWYRQDPGQGLRLIYYSQIVNDFQKGDIAEGYSVSREKKESFPLTVTSAQKNPTAFYLCASSIAGTSGSYEQYFGPGTRLTVT.

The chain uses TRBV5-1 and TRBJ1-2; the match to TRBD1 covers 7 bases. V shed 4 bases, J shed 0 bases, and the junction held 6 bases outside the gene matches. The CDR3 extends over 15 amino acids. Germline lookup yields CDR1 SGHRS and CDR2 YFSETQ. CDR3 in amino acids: CASSKTGIPNYGYTF. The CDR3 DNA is TGCGCCAGCAGCAAGACAGGGATCCCTAACTATGGCTACACCTTC.

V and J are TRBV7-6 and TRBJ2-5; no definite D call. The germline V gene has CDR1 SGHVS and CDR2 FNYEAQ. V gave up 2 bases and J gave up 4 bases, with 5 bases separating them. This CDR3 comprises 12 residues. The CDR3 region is CASSLSGETQYF. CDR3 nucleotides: TGTGCCAGCAGCTTATCGGGAGAGACCCAGTACTTC. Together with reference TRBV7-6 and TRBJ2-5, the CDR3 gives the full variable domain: GAGVSQSPRYKVTKRGQDVALRCDPISGHVSLYWYRQALGQGPEFLTYFNYEAQQDKSGLPNDRFSAERPEGSISTLTIQRTEQRDSAMYRCASSLSGETQYFGPGTRLLVL.

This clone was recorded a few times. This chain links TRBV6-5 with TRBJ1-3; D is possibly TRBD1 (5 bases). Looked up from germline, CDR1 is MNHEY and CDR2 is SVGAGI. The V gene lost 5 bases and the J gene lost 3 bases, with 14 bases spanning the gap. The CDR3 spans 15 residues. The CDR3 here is CASSPQGLGGNTIYF. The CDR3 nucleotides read TGTGCCAGCAGTCCTCAGGGTCTAGGTGGAAACACCATATATTTT.

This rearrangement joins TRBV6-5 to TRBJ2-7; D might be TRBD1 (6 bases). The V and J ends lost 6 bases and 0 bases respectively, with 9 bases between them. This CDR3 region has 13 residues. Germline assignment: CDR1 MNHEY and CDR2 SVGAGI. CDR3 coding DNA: TGTGCCAGCAGCAGACAGGCCTCCTACGAGCAGTACTTC. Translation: CASSRQASYEQYF.

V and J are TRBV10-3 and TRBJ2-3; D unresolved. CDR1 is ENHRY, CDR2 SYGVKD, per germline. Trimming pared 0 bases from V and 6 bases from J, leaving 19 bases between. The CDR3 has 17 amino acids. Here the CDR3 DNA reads TGTGCCATCAGTGAGTCGACTCAAGCCCCGCCACTGGATACGCAGTATTTT. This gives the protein CAISESTQAPPLDTQYF.

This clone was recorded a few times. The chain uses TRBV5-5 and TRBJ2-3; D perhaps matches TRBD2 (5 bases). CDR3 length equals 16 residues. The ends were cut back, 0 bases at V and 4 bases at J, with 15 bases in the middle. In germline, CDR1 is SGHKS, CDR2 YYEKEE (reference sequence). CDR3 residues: CASSLDVGFGADTQYF. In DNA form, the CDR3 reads TGTGCCAGCAGCTTGGATGTGGGGTTCGGGGCAGATACGCAGTATTTT. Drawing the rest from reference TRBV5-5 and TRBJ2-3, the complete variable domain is DAGVTQSPTHLIKTRGQQVTLRCSPISGHKSVSWYQQVLGQGPQFIFQYYEKEERGRGNFPDRFSARQFPNYSSELNVNALLLGDSALYLCASSLDVGFGADTQYFGPGTRLTVL.

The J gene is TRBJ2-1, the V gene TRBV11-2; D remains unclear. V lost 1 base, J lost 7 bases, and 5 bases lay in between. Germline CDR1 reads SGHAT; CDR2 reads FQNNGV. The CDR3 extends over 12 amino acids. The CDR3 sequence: CASSLGLNEQFF. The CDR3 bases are TGTGCCAGCAGCTTAGGGCTGAATGAGCAGTTCTTC.

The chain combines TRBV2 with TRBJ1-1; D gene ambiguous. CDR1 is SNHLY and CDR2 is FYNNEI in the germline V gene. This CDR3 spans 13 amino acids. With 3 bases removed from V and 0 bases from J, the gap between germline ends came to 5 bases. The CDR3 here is CASSDEVNTEAFF. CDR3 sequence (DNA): TGTGCCAGCAGTGACGAGGTGAACACTGAAGCTTTCTTT.

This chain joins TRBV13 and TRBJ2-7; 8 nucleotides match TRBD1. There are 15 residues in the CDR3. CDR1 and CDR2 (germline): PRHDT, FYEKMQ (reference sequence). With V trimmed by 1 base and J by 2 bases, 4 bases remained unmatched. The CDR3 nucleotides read TGTGCCAGCAGCTTAGCGGGACAGGTAACCTACGAGCAGTACTTC. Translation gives CASSLAGQVTYEQYF.

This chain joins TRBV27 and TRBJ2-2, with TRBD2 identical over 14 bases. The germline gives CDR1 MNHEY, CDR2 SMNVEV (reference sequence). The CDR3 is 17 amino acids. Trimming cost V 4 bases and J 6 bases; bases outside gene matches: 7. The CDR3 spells CASSSTGLAGEPGELFF. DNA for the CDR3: TGTGCCAGCAGTTCAACGGGACTAGCGGGAGAGCCCGGGGAGCTGTTTTTT.

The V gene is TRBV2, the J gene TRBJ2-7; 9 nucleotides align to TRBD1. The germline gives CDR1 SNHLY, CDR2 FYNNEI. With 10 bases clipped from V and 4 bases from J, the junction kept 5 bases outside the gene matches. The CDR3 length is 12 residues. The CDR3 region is CATQTGGYEQYF. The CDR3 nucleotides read TGTGCCACCCAGACAGGGGGTTACGAGCAGTACTTC.

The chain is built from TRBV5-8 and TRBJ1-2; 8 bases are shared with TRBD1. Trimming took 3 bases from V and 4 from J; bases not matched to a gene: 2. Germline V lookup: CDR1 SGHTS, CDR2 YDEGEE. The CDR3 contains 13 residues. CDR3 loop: CASSSTGVYGYTF. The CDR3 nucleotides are TGTGCCAGCAGCTCGACAGGGGTCTATGGCTACACCTTC.

The chain's CDR3 is CASSLAGKYNEQFF. The CDR3 nucleotides read TGTGCCAGCAGCTTGGCGGGAAAGTACAATGAGCAGTTCTTC. The chain couples TRBV5-6 to TRBJ2-1; D possibly corresponds to TRBD2 (5 bases). CDR1 is SGHDT, CDR2 YYEEEE, per germline. This CDR3 contains 14 residues. The V gene lost 0 bases and the J gene lost 4 bases, with 8 bases spanning the gap.

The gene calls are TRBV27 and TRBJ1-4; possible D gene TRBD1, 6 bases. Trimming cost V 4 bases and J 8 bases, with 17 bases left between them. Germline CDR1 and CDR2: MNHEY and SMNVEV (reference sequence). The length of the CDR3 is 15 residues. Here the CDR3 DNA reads TGTGCCAGCAGTTCAGGGACACTGGGTAAAGAAAAACTGTTTTTT. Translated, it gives CASSSGTLGKEKLFF.

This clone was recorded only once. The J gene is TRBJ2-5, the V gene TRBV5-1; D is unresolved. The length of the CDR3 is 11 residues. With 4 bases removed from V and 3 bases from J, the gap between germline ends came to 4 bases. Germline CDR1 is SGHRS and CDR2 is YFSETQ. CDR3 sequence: CASSQKETQYF. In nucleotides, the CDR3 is TGCGCCAGCAGCCAAAAAGAGACCCAGTACTTC.